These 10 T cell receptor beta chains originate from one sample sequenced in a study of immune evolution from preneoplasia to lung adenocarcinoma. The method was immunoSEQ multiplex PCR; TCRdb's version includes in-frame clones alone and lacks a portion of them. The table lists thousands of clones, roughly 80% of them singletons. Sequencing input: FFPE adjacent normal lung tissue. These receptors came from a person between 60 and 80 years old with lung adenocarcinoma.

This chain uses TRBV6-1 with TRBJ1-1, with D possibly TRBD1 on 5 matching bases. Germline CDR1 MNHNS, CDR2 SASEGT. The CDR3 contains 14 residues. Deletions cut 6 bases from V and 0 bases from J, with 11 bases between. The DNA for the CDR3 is TGTGCCAGCAGCGTGACGGGGGTGAACACTGAAGCTTTCTTT. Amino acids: CASSVTGVNTEAFF.

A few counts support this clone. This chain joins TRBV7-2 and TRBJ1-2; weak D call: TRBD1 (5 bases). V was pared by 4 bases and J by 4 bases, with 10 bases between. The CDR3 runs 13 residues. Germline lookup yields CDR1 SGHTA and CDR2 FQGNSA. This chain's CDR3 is CASSSDTSYGYTF. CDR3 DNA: TGTGCCAGCAGCTCGGACACTTCCTATGGCTACACCTTC.

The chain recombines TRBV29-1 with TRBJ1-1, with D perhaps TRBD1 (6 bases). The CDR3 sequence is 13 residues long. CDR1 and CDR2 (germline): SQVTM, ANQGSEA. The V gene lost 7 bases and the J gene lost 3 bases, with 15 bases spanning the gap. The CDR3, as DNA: TGCAGCGCCAGGACAGTTCTGGACACTGAAGCTTTCTTT. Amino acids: CSARTVLDTEAFF.

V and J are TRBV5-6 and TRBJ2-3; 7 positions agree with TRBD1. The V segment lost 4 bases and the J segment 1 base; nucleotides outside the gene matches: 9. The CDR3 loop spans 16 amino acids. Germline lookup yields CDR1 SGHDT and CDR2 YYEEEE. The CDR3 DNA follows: TGTGCCAGCAGCCCCCAGACAGGGTACGGCACAGATACGCAGTATTTT. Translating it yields CASSPQTGYGTDTQYF.

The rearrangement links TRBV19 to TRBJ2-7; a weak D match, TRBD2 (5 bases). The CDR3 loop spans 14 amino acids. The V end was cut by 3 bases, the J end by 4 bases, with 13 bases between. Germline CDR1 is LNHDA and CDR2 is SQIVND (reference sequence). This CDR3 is CASSMSGRRYEQYF. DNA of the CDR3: TGTGCCAGTAGTATGAGCGGCCGCCGTTACGAGCAGTACTTC.

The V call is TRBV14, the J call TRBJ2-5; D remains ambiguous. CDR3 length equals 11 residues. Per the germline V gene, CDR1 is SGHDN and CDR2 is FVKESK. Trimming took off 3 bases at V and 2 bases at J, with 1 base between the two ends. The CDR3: CASSQQETQYF. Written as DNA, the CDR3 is TGTGCCAGCAGCCAGCAAGAGACCCAGTACTTC.

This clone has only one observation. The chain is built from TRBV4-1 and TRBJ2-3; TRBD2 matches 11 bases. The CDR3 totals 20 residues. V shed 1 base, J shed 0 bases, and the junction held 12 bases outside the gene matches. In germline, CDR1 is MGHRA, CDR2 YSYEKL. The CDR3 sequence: CASSQGKGTSGRLSTDTQYF. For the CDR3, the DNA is TGCGCCAGCAGCCAAGGGAAAGGGACTAGCGGTCGCCTAAGCACAGATACGCAGTATTTT.

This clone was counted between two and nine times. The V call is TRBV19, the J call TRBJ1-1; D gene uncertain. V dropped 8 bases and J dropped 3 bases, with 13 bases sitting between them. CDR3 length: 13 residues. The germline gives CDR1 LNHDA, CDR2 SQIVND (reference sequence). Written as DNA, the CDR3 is TGTGCCAGTTGCGAAATGGGGTACACTGAAGCTTTCTTT. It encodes CASCEMGYTEAFF.

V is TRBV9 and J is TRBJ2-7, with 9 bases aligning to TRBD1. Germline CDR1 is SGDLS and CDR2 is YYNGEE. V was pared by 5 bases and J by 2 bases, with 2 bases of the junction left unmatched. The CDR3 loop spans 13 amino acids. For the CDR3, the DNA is TGTGCCAGCAGGGGACAGGGCGCCTACGAGCAGTACTTC. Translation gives CASRGQGAYEQYF.

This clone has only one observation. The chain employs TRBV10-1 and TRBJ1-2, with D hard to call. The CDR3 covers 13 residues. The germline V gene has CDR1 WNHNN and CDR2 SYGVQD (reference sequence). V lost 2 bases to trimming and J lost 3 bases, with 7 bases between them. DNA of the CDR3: TGCGCCAGCAGTGAGAGGGTGGACTATGGCTACACCTTC. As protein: CASSERVDYGYTF.